The T cell receptor beta chain described here comes from a study of cytomegalovirus exposure and HLA in healthy donors. Whole-study context: From roughly 180 million T cells, an earlier analysis saw 117 million unique TCR beta sequences.

Concerning this clone: Antigen: not known.

Healthy individuals who donated bone marrow served as the donors. Vbeta (60) and Jbeta (13) primers were used in the PCR. Using immunoSEQ multiplex PCR, the repertoire was profiled, and TCRdb retains in-frame clones only, with some absent. The repertoire holds more than 150,000 clones, with roughly 87% as singletons. Study-level findings and limits: Later on, an analysis tied approximately 17,000 TCR beta sequences to HLA alleles at 0.05 false discovery rate.

The receptor comes from a girl in the first two years of life in good health and CMV-seronegative. The sequenced sample was PBMCs.

The CDR3 loop reads CASSLGGANEKLFF. CDR3 bases: TGTGCCAGCAGTTTAGGGGGGGCTAATGAAAAACTGTTTTTT. The chain employs TRBV27 and TRBJ1-4; TRBD1 is a possible D gene (5 bases). The CDR3 is 14 amino acids. CDR1 and CDR2 from the germline V gene are MNHEY and SMNVEV (reference sequence). The V and J ends lost 2 bases and 3 bases respectively, with 7 bases between them.